This T cell receptor beta chain was profiled in a study of T cell responses to AZD1222 COVID-19 vaccine. About the research overall: Analysis merged second doses at about 4 or about 12 weeks.

Trimming pared 4 bases from V and 0 bases from J, leaving 13 bases between. Per germline, CDR1 WSHSY and CDR2 SAAADI. The CDR3 runs 16 residues. Regarding the study as a whole: Per reports, nearly half of all spike-specific TCRs target regions that are unmutated in variants. Researchers report vaccine-associated CD4 TCRs spanning spike, with dominance at 160-218 and 743-854.

Clones were read by immunoSEQ multiplex PCR, and TCRdb kept only the in-frame ones, dropping some. The sample contains around 100,000 clones, 85% to 95% of which appear only once. This clone was seen just once. As yet, its antigen is unknown. The source was peripheral blood, collected on day 0 of AZD1222 vaccination. The sequence was collected from an adult in good health. This sequence joins TRBV10-2 and TRBJ1-5; D gene unclear. CDR3 in DNA: TGCGCCAGCAGTGGCGAGGTACAGCTTAGCAATCAGCCCCAGCATTTT. Translating gives CASSGEVQLSNQPQHF.